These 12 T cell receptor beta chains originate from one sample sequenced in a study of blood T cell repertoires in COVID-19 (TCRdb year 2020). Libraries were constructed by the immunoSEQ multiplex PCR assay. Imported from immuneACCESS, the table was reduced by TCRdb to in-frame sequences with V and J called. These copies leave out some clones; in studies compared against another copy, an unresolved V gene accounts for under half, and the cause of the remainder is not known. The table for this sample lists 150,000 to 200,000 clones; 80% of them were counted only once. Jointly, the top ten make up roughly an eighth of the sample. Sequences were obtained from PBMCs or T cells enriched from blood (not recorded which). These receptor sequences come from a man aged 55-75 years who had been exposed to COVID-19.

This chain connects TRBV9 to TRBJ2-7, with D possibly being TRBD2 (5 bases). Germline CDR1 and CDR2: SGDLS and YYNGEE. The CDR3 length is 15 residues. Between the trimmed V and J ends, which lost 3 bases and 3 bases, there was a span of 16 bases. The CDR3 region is CASSAAGLGGYEQYF. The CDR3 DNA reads TGTGCCAGCAGCGCCGCTGGACTGGGCGGCTACGAGCAGTACTTC. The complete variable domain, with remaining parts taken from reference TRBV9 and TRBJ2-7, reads DSGVTQTPKHLITATGQRVTLRCSPRSGDLSVYWYQQSLDQGLQFLIQYYNGEERAKGNILERFSAQQFPDLHSELNLSSLELGDSALYFCASSAAGLGGYEQYFGPGTRLTVT.

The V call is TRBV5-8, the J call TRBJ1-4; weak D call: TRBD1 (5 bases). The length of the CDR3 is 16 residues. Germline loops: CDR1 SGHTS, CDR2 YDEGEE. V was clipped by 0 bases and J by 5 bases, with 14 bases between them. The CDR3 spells CASSLVQGLLNEKLFF. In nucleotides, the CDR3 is TGTGCCAGCAGCTTGGTTCAGGGACTGTTGAATGAAAAACTGTTTTTT. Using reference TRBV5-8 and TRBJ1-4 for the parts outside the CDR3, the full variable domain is EAGVTQSPTHLIKTRGQQATLRCSPISGHTSVYWYQQALGLGLQFLLWYDEGEERNRGNFPPRFSGRQFPNYSSELNVNALELEDSALYLCASSLVQGLLNEKLFFGSGTQLSVL.

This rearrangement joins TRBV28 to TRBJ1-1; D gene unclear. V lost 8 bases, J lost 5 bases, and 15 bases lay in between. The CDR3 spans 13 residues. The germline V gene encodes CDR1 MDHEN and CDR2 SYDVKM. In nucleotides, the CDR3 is TGTGCCAGCGGCTGGCAGGTTGGGACTGAAGCTTTCTTT. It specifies CASGWQVGTEAFF.

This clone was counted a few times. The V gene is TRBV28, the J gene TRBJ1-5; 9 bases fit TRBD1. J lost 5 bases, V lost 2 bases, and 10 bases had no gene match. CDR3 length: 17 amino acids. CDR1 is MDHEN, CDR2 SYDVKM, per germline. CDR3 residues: CASSLPRGTGRDQPQHF. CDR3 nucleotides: TGTGCCAGCAGTTTACCTCGGGGGACAGGGAGAGATCAGCCCCAGCATTTT.

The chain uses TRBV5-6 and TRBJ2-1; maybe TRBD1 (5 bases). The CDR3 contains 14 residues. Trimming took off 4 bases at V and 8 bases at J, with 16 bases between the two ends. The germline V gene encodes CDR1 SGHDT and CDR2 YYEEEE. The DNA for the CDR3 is TGTGCCAGCAGCCCGGGCGCTGGGGCGGATGAGCAGTTCTTC. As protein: CASSPGAGADEQFF.

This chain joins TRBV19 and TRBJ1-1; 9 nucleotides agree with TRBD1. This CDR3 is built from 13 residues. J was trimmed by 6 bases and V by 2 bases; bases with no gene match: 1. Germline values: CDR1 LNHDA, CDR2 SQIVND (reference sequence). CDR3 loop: CASSIRQGAEAFF. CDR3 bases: TGTGCCAGTAGTATACGACAGGGGGCTGAAGCTTTCTTT.

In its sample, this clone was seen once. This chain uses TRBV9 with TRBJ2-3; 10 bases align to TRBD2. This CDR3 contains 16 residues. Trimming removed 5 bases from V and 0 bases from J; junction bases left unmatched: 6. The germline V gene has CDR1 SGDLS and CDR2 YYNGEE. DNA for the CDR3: TGTGCCAGCAGGAGGACTAGCGGTCCTAGCACAGATACGCAGTATTTT. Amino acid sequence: CASRRTSGPSTDTQYF. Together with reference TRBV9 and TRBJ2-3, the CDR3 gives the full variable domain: DSGVTQTPKHLITATGQRVTLRCSPRSGDLSVYWYQQSLDQGLQFLIQYYNGEERAKGNILERFSAQQFPDLHSELNLSSLELGDSALYFCASRRTSGPSTDTQYFGPGTRLTVL.

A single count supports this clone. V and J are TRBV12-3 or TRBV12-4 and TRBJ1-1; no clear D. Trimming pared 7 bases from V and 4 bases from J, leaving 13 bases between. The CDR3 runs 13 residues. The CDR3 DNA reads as TGTGCCAGCAACCTTGCCCCCGGCACTGAAGCTTTCTTT. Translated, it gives CASNLAPGTEAFF.

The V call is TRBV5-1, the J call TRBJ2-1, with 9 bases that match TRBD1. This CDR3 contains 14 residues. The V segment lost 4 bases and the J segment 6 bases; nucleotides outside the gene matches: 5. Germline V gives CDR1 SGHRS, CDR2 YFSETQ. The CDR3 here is CASSGDRAFNEQFF. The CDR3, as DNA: TGCGCCAGCAGCGGGGACAGGGCATTCAATGAGCAGTTCTTC.

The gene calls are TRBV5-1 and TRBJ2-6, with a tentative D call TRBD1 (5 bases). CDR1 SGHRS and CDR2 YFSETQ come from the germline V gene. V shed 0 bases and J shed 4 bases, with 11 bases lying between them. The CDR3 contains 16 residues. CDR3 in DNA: TGCGCCAGCAGCTTGGGGGGCAGGTCCGGGGCCAACGTCCTGACTTTC. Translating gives CASSLGGRSGANVLTF.

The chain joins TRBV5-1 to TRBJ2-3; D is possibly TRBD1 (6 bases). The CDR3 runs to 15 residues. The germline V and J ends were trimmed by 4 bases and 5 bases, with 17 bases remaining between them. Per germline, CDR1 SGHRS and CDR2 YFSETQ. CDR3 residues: CASSPVTGKKDTQYF. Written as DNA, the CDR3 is TGCGCCAGCAGCCCCGTGACAGGAAAGAAAGATACGCAGTATTTT.

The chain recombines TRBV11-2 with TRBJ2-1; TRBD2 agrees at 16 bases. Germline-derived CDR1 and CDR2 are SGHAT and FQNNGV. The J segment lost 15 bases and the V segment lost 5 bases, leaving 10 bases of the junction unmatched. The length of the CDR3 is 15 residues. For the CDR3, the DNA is TGTGCCAGCAGCCCAGCCGGGACTAGCGGGAGGGCCTCGTTCTTC. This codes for CASSPAGTSGRASFF.